What follows describes a single TCR beta chain. This sample is part of a study of T cells in Graves' hyperthyroidism and ophthalmopathy. The overall study: Peripheral blood was acquired at first diagnosis, ahead of any therapy whatsoever.

The CDR3 is made up of 14 amino acids. Trimming took 3 bases from V and 4 from J; bases not matched to a gene: 6. CDR1 is DFQATT, CDR2 SNEGSKA, per germline (reference sequence). PBMCs were sourced from more than 9 ml fresh peripheral blood. RNA transcripts served as the template for amplifying TCR beta CDR3 regions. When the TCR CDR3 underwent first-round RT-PCR, the HTBI primer set was used. TCRdb reanalysed the multiplex PCR reads using MiXCR and keeps one entry per CDR3 protein. The sample lists hundreds of thousands of distinct CDR3 sequences, around 20% occurring once. The chain employs TRBV20-1 and TRBJ2-3; 8 bases are a match to TRBD2. This sequence was found in a woman in her fifties or sixties with Graves' hyperthyroidism that later progressed to Graves' ophthalmopathy. Sequenced: blood. The CDR3 loop reads CSARTGGGADTQYF. The CDR3 DNA reads TGCAGTGCTAGGACCGGGGGGGGAGCAGATACGCAGTATTTT.